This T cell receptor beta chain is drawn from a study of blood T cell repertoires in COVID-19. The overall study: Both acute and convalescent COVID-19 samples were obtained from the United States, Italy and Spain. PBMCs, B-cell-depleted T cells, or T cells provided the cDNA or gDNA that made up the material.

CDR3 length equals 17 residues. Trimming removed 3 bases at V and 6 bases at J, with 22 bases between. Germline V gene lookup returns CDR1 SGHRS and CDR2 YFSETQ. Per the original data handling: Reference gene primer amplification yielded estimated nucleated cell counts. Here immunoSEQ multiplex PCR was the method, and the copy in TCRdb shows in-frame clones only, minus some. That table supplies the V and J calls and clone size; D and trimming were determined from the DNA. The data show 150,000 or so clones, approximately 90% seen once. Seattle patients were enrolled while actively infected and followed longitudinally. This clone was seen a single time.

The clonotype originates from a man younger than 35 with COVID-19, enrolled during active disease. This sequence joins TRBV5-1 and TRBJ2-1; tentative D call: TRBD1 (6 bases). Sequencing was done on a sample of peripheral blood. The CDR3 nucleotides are TGCGCCAGCAGCTCAAGACAGGTATTTCAATGGGTCAATGAGCAGTTCTTC. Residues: CASSSRQVFQWVNEQFF. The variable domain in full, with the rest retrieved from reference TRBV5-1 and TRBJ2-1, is KAGVTQTPRYLIKTRGQQVTLSCSPISGHRSVSWYQQTPGQGLQFLFEYFSETQRNKGNFPGRFSGRQFSNSRSEMNVSTLELGDSALYLCASSSRQVFQWVNEQFFGPGTRLTVL.